This T cell receptor (beta chain) was obtained from a study of blood T cells in healthy people across ages. Through a sample-barcoded 5' primer and a J-beta primer mix, a second PCR was run for roughly 6 to 12 cycles. TCRdb ran MiXCR on the 5' RACE reads and lists one entry per CDR3 protein. The sample carries about 810,000 distinct CDR3 sequences, around 34% recorded once. This CDR3 comprises 13 residues. CDR1 is MNHEY and CDR2 is SVGAGI in the germline V gene. Ten milliliters was the volume of peripheral blood drawn from each donor. This TCR was recovered from a man younger than 30 in good health. Sequencing input: blood. The J gene is TRBJ2-5, the V gene TRBV6-5; D gene unclear. The DNA end favors TRBJ2-7, so the J call may be wrong. The chain's CDR3 is CASSKTVYYEQYF. CDR3 coding DNA: TGTGCCAGCTCAAAAACCGTATATTACGAGCAGTACTTC.